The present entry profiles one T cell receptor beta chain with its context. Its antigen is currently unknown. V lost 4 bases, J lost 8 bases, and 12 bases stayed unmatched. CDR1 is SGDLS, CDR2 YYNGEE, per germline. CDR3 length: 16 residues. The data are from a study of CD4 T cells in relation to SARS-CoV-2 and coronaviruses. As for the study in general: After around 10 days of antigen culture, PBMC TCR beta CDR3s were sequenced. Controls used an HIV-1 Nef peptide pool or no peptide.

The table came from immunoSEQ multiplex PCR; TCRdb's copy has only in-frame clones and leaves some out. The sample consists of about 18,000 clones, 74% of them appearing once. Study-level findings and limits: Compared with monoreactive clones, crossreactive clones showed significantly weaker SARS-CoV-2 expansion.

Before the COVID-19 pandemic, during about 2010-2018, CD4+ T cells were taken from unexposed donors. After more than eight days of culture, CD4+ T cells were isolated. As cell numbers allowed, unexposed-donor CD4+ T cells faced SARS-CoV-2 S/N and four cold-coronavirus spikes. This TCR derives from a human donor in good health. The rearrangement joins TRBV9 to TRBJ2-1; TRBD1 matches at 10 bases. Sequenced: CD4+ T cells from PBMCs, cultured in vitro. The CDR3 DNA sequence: TGTGCCAGCAGCTCTTACTGGGACAGGGGTAGAGATGAGCAGTTCTTC. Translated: CASSSYWDRGRDEQFF.